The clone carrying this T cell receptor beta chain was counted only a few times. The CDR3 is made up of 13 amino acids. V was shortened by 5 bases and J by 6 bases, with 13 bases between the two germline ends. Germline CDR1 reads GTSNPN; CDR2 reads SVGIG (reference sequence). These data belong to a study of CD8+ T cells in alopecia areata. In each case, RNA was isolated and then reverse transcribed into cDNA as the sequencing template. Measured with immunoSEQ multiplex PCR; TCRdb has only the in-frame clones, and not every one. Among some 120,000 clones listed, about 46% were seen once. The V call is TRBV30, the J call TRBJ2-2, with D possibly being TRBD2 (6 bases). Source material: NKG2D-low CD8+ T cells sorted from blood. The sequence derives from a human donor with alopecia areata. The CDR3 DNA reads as TGTGCCTGGGTAACGACTAGTCCCGGGGAGCTGTTTTTT. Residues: CAWVTTSPGELFF. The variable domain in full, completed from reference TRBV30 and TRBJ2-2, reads SQTIHQWPATLVQPVGSPLSLECTVEGTSNPNLYWYRQAAGRGLQLLFYSVGIGQISSEVPQNLSASRPQDRQFILSSKKLLLSDSGFYLCAWVTTSPGELFFGEGSRLTVL.